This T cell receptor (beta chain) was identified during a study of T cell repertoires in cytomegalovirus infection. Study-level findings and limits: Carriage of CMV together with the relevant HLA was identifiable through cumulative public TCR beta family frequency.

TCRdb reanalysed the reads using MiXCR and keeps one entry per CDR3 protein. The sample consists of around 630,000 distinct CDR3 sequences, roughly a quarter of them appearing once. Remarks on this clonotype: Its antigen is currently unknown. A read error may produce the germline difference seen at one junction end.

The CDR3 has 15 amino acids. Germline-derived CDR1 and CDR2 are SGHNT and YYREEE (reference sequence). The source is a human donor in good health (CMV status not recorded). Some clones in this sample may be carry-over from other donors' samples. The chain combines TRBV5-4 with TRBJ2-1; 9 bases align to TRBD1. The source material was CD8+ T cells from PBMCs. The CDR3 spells CASILAGQGSNEQFF. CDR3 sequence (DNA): TGTGCCAGCATCTTGGCGGGACAGGGTTCCAATGAGCAGTTCTTC.